The 23 T cell receptor beta chains below were found in one sample sequenced in a study of blood T cell repertoires in COVID-19. Assay used: immunoSEQ multiplex PCR; TCRdb lists only in-frame clones, some missing. The sample has 250,000 to 300,000 clones, roughly 88% seen once. Sequencing was done on a sample of peripheral blood. The receptors shown here come from a woman between 70 and 85 years old with COVID-19, enrolled during active disease.

V usage is TRBV2 and J usage is TRBJ2-1, with D maybe TRBD2 (7 bases). Deletions cut 4 bases from V and 3 bases from J, with 10 bases between. This CDR3 contains 14 residues. Germline V lookup: CDR1 SNHLY, CDR2 FYNNEI. The DNA for the CDR3 is TGTGCCAGCAGTGCGGGGGGCTTCTACAATGAGCAGTTCTTC. Protein: CASSAGGFYNEQFF.

The CDR3 loop reads CASSQSGHSTRNTGNTIYF. CDR3 coding DNA: TGTGCCAGCAGCCAATCGGGACACTCGACAAGAAATACTGGAAACACCATATATTTT. V gene TRBV13 combines with J gene TRBJ1-3; D perhaps matches TRBD1 (6 bases). CDR1 and CDR2 (germline): PRHDT, FYEKMQ (reference sequence). The CDR3 length is 19 residues. V lost 5 bases and J 2 bases, leaving 25 bases between the germline ends.

Turning to this clone: The same CDR3 is also encoded by other DNA sequences in this sample. This chain connects TRBV5-1 to TRBJ1-1; TRBD1 is a possible D gene (6 bases). Trimming stripped 1 base from V and 1 base from J, with 8 bases between. This CDR3 has 14 residues. Per germline, CDR1 SGHRS and CDR2 YFSETQ. CDR3 bases: TGCGCCAGCAGCTTGTCAGGGGCGAACACTGAAGCTTTCTTT. Protein sequence: CASSLSGANTEAFF.

The chain couples TRBV3-1 (or the pseudogene TRBV3-2) to TRBJ1-2, with TRBD1 as a possible D gene (5 bases). Per the germline V gene, CDR1 is LGHDT and CDR2 is YNNKEL (reference sequence). CDR3 length: 15 residues. Trimming took off 1 base at V and 7 bases at J, with 16 bases between the two ends. The CDR3 DNA reads TGTGCCAGCAGCCAAGGTAGCGGGGCCTCAGGTGGCTACACCTTC. This translates into CASSQGSGASGGYTF.

The rearrangement joins TRBV28 to TRBJ2-7; TRBD2 matches at 8 bases. The ends lost 5 bases at V and 4 bases at J; junction bases unmatched: 7. CDR3 length equals 14 residues. Per germline, CDR1 MDHEN and CDR2 SYDVKM. In DNA form, the CDR3 reads TGTGCCAGCAGTATGACGGGACTAGGGTACGAGCAGTACTTC. Its translation is CASSMTGLGYEQYF.

CDR3 loop: CASSHASGQSYGYTF. The CDR3 coding sequence is TGTGCCAGCAGCCACGCCTCCGGACAGTCTTATGGCTACACCTTC. The gene calls are TRBV28 and TRBJ1-2; the D gene is possibly TRBD1 (6 bases). Trimming stripped 6 bases from V and 5 bases from J, with 19 bases between. This CDR3 region has 15 residues. Germline V gene lookup returns CDR1 MDHEN and CDR2 SYDVKM.

J is TRBJ2-2 and V is TRBV9, with D possibly TRBD2 on 6 matching bases. The CDR3 is 17 amino acids. Looked up from germline, CDR1 is SGDLS and CDR2 is YYNGEE. Trimming removed 1 base from V and 6 bases from J, with 19 bases in between. CDR3 sequence: CASSVYLGTPTAGELFF. Written as DNA, the CDR3 is TGTGCCAGCAGCGTATATTTAGGGACTCCTACCGCCGGGGAGCTGTTTTTT. Full variable domain (remainder filled in from reference TRBV9 and TRBJ2-2): DSGVTQTPKHLITATGQRVTLRCSPRSGDLSVYWYQQSLDQGLQFLIQYYNGEERAKGNILERFSAQQFPDLHSELNLSSLELGDSALYFCASSVYLGTPTAGELFFGEGSRLTVL.

This rearrangement joins TRBV28 to TRBJ1-2; 12 positions agree with TRBD1. Germline loops: CDR1 MDHEN, CDR2 SYDVKM. The J segment lost 3 bases and the V segment lost 5 bases, leaving 4 bases of the junction unmatched. This CDR3 has 15 amino acids. The CDR3 DNA follows: TGTGCCAGCAGTACCGGGACAGGGGGCGACTATGGCTACACCTTC. It is translated as CASSTGTGGDYGYTF.

The gene calls are TRBV10-3 and TRBJ1-5; 8 bases fit TRBD1. The germline CDR1 and CDR2 sequences are ENHRY and SYGVKD. Trimming took 4 bases from V and 4 from J; bases not matched to a gene: 3. The CDR3 runs to 14 residues. The CDR3 loop is CAISGTGWNQPQHF. The CDR3 coding sequence is TGTGCCATCAGTGGGACAGGGTGGAATCAGCCCCAGCATTTT.

J is TRBJ2-1 and V is TRBV5-1; 8 nucleotides match TRBD2. The CDR3 has 16 amino acids. Germline V CDR1 and CDR2: SGHRS, YFSETQ. Trimming cost V 2 bases and J 2 bases; bases outside gene matches: 6. As DNA, the CDR3 is TGCGCCAGCAGCTTACTAGCGGACTCCCCCTACAATGAGCAGTTCTTC. Amino acids: CASSLLADSPYNEQFF.

The chain joins TRBV11-1 to TRBJ1-1; unclear D gene. The CDR3 covers 14 residues. V was clipped by 3 bases and J by 0 bases, with 8 bases between them. CDR1 and CDR2 from the germline V gene are SGHAT and FQDESV (reference sequence). The CDR3 DNA reads as TGTGCCAGCAGCTTGCAGATCATGAACACTGAAGCTTTCTTT. Translating it yields CASSLQIMNTEAFF.

The chain links TRBV28 to TRBJ2-7; TRBD1 matches 8 bases. The CDR3 has 17 amino acids. With V trimmed by 3 bases and J by 2 bases, 12 bases remained unmatched. Germline assignment: CDR1 MDHEN and CDR2 SYDVKM. The CDR3 is CASSFPRPGTGTYEQYF. CDR3 nucleotide sequence: TGTGCCAGCAGTTTTCCACGTCCCGGGACAGGAACCTACGAGCAGTACTTC.

This chain joins TRBV29-1 and TRBJ2-4; 8 positions match TRBD2. The germline CDR1 and CDR2 sequences are SQVTM and ANQGSEA. CDR3 length: 13 residues. V lost 3 bases, J lost 6 bases, and 4 bases stayed unmatched. The CDR3 protein is CSVEPAGVNIQYF. Here the CDR3 DNA reads TGCAGCGTTGAGCCAGCGGGAGTAAACATTCAGTACTTC.

This chain links TRBV4-2 with TRBJ2-1, with a weak D call TRBD2 (6 bases). Germline V CDR1 and CDR2: LGHNA, YNFKEQ. Trimming pared 0 bases from V and 5 bases from J, leaving 11 bases between. The CDR3 is 15 amino acids. The CDR3 DNA reads TGTGCCAGCAGCCAAGATAAATTAGCGGACAATGAGCAGTTCTTC. Translated, it gives CASSQDKLADNEQFF.

The DNA of the CDR3 is TGTGCCAGCAGTTACTCGAGAGGCTCCGAAGCTTTCTTT. Its protein is CASSYSRGSEAFF. This chain connects TRBV6-2 or TRBV6-3 to TRBJ1-1; the D is unclear. This CDR3 region has 13 residues. V dropped 0 bases and J dropped 8 bases, with 10 bases sitting between them. CDR1 is MNHEY, CDR2 SVGEGT, per germline.

The chain joins TRBV5-6 to TRBJ1-1, with 9 nucleotides matching TRBD1. The length of the CDR3 is 13 residues. With 5 bases clipped from V and 8 bases from J, the junction kept 7 bases outside the gene matches. The germline V gene encodes CDR1 SGHDT and CDR2 YYEEEE. For the CDR3, the DNA is TGTGCCAGCAGATCCGGGACAGGGCTGGAAGCTTTCTTT. Its translation: CASRSGTGLEAFF.

This clone showed up just once. The J gene is TRBJ2-7, the V gene TRBV15; TRBD1 agrees at 8 bases. J was trimmed by 2 bases and V by 4 bases; bases with no gene match: 7. CDR3 size: 15 residues. Germline CDR1 and CDR2: LNHNV and YYDKDF (reference sequence). As DNA, the CDR3 is TGTGCCACCAGCACCTACAGGGGGGAAACCTACGAGCAGTACTTC. Protein: CATSTYRGETYEQYF.

The chain is built from TRBV20-1 and TRBJ1-1, with D maybe TRBD1 (5 bases). The germline gives CDR1 DFQATT, CDR2 SNEGSKA (reference sequence). The V and J ends lost 3 bases and 0 bases respectively, with 11 bases between them. This CDR3 contains 14 residues. CDR3: CSASIGALNTEAFF. For the CDR3, the DNA is TGCAGTGCTAGTATTGGGGCTTTGAACACTGAAGCTTTCTTT.

This rearrangement joins TRBV6-1 to TRBJ1-6; 8 bases match TRBD1. With V trimmed by 2 bases and J by 8 bases, 5 bases remained unmatched. CDR1 MNHNS and CDR2 SASEGT come from the germline V gene. CDR3 size: 15 residues. The CDR3 sequence is CASSETGTGYSPLHF. The CDR3 DNA reads TGTGCCAGCAGTGAAACCGGGACAGGTTATTCACCCCTCCACTTT.

This clone appeared a few times. This chain joins TRBV5-4 and TRBJ2-2; 8 positions match TRBD1. V lost 0 bases and J lost 4; bases outside the gene matches: 2. The CDR3 has 15 residues. In germline, CDR1 is SGHNT, CDR2 YYREEE (reference sequence). In nucleotides, the CDR3 is TGTGCCAGCAGCTTGGCGGACAGGGCCACCGGGGAGCTGTTTTTT. This sequence encodes CASSLADRATGELFF.

The chain links TRBV7-6 to TRBJ1-3; D call uncertain. V lost 5 bases to trimming and J lost 1 base, with 18 bases between them. The CDR3 is 17 amino acids. From germline, CDR1 is SGHVS and CDR2 FNYEAQ. CDR3 region: CASSPHTGGGSGNTIYF. CDR3 coding DNA: TGTGCCAGCAGCCCCCACACTGGAGGTGGATCTGGAAACACCATATATTTT. The full variable domain, in which reference TRBV7-6 and TRBJ1-3 provide the parts outside the CDR3, is GAGVSQSPRYKVTKRGQDVALRCDPISGHVSLYWYRQALGQGPEFLTYFNYEAQQDKSGLPNDRFSAERPEGSISTLTIQRTEQRDSAMYRCASSPHTGGGSGNTIYFGEGSWLTVV.

This clone was recorded a few times. V and J are TRBV14 and TRBJ1-1; 8 nucleotides line up with TRBD1. Trimming removed 4 bases from V and 6 bases from J; junction bases left unmatched: 19. This CDR3 has 18 amino acids. Germline CDR1 reads SGHDN; CDR2 reads FVKESK. CDR3 residues: CASSLPRGTGLMVAEAFF. CDR3 DNA sequence: TGTGCCAGCAGCCTACCCCGCGGGACAGGCCTCATGGTGGCTGAAGCTTTCTTT.

This clone was found once. The gene calls are TRBV6-5 and TRBJ1-5; TRBD1 matches at 7 bases. Looked up from germline, CDR1 is MNHEY and CDR2 is SVGAGI. The J segment lost 2 bases and the V segment lost 6 bases, leaving 7 bases of the junction unmatched. The CDR3 consists of 15 residues. The CDR3 DNA reads as TGTGCCAGCAGACCCGTAGGGACAGGCAATCAGCCCCAGCATTTT. Its translation: CASRPVGTGNQPQHF.